The clone carrying this T cell receptor (beta chain) was detected ten times or more. Its target is not known. Germline values: CDR1 LNHNV, CDR2 YYDKDF (reference sequence). V shed 1 base and J shed 2 bases, with 10 bases lying between them. This CDR3 has 15 amino acids. The sample comes from a study of neurological immune-mediated disorders. Study-wide results and limits: Among expanded clones, no CDR3 amino acid sequences were shared across subjects, a pattern suggesting private repertoires in all groups. Association of the multiple sclerosis repertoire cluster with clinical or MRI features was not observed for any feature.

Every sequencing run generated in excess of 180 million TCR-beta sequences. These sequences covered 15-18 subjects. MiXCR was run by TCRdb on the 5' RACE reads, yielding one entry per CDR3 protein. The table shows over 60,000 distinct CDR3 sequences, with roughly 4.8% occurring only once. The sequenced sample consisted of PBMCs. This sequence was found in a woman in her thirties with multiple sclerosis. This chain connects TRBV15 to TRBJ2-3, with D perhaps matching TRBD1 (5 bases). CDR3 amino acids: CATSRVAGITDTQYF. CDR3 DNA sequence: TGTGCCACCAGCAGAGTCGCAGGGATCACAGATACGCAGTATTTT.